The clone carrying this T cell receptor (beta chain) was seen only a few times. What it binds is unknown. Germline CDR1 MNHEY, CDR2 SVGAGI. V lost 2 bases and J lost 4, with 15 bases in between. This CDR3 spans 16 amino acids. The entry originates in a study of CD8+ T cells in alopecia areata. About the research overall: Tofacitinib continued for 6 to 18 months and was then withheld for 6 months.

Peripheral blood samples and lesional scalp punch biopsies were obtained from alopecia areata patients. General study points: Compared with normal scalp, lesional scalp had higher clonality and more expanded CD8+ clones. Whereas mice showed it more clearly, TCR sharing across patients was murkier, possibly because of HLA. Among the cells sequenced in scalp samples are also the resident alphabeta T cells of normal skin.

cDNA reverse transcribed from extracted RNA served as the sequencing template. Libraries were prepared by immunoSEQ multiplex PCR; TCRdb keeps only in-frame clonotypes and omits some of them. The table has 10,000 to 15,000 clones, about 56% seen once; the top ten hold approximately 13%. The sequenced material came from skin. This chain uses TRBV6-5 with TRBJ2-1; no clear D gene. The TCR originated in a human donor with alopecia areata. CDR3 sequence: CASSYPAAARYNEQFF. The CDR3 coding sequence is TGTGCCAGCAGTTACCCGGCGGCGGCGAGGTACAATGAGCAGTTCTTC.